This T cell receptor (beta chain) was sequenced during a study of cytomegalovirus exposure and HLA in healthy donors. Findings and caveats of the study: Presence/absence analyses assumed roughly uniform sequencing depth across donors, which may not hold.

The PCR ran on 60 Vbeta and 13 Jbeta primers. This table comes from immunoSEQ multiplex PCR, and its TCRdb copy is limited to in-frame clones, with some not included. The data hold around 100,000 clones, with 65% to 80% observed a single time. V was clipped by 1 base and J by 13 bases, with 24 bases between them. CDR3 size: 17 residues. Germline CDR1 is SGHRS and CDR2 is YFSETQ. With respect to this clone: Its matching antigen is unknown.

The sequence was collected from a woman aged 18-29 years in good health and CMV-seropositive. V and J are TRBV5-1 and TRBJ1-6; D might be TRBD1 (6 bases). Sequenced sample: PBMCs. CDR3 DNA: TGCGCCAGCAGCTTGTTCGCTTTAGTGGCAGGGGAACGGCCCCTCCACTTT. It is translated as CASSLFALVAGERPLHF. Full variable domain (remainder filled in from reference TRBV5-1 and TRBJ1-6): KAGVTQTPRYLIKTRGQQVTLSCSPISGHRSVSWYQQTPGQGLQFLFEYFSETQRNKGNFPGRFSGRQFSNSRSEMNVSTLELGDSALYLCASSLFALVAGERPLHFGNGTRLTVT.